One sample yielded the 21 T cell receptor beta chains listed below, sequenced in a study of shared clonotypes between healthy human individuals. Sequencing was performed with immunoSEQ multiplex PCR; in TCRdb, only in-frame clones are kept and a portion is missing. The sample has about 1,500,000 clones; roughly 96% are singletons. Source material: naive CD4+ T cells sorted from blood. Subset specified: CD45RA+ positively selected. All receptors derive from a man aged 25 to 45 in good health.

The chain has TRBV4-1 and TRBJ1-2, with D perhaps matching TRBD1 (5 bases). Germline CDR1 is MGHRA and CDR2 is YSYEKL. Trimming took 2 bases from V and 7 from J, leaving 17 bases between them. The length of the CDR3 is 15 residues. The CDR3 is CASSQPRKGLVGYTF. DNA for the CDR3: TGCGCCAGCAGCCAACCCCGAAAGGGGTTGGTTGGCTACACCTTC.

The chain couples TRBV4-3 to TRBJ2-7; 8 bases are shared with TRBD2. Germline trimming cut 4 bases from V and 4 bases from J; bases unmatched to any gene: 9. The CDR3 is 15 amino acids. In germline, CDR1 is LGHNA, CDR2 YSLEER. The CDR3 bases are TGCGCCAGCAGCCTCGTTGGGGCGGGAGGTTACGAGCAGTACTTC. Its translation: CASSLVGAGGYEQYF.

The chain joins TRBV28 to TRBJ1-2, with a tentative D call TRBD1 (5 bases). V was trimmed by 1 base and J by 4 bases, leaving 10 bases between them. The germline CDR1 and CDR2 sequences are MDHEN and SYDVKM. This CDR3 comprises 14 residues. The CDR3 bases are TGTGCCAGCAGTTTATACCCCGGGACCTATGGCTACACCTTC. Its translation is CASSLYPGTYGYTF.

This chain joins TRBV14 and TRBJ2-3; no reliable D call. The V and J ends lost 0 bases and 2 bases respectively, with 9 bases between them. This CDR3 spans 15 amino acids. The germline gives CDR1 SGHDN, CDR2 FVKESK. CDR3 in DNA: TGTGCCAGCAGCCAAGAATCAGGATTCACAGATACGCAGTATTTT. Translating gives CASSQESGFTDTQYF.

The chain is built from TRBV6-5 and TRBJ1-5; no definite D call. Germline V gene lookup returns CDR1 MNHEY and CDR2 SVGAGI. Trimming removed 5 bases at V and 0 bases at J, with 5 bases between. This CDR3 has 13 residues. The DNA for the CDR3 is TGTGCCAGCAGTCCGTCTAGCAATCAGCCCCAGCATTTT. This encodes CASSPSSNQPQHF.

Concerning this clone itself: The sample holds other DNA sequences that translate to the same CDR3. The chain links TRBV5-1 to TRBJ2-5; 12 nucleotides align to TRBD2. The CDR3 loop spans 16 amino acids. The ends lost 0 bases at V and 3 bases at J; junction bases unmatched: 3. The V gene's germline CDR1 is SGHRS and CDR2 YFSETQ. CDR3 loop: CASSLGGLAGEETQYF. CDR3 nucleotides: TGCGCCAGCAGCTTGGGGGGACTAGCGGGCGAAGAGACCCAGTACTTC.

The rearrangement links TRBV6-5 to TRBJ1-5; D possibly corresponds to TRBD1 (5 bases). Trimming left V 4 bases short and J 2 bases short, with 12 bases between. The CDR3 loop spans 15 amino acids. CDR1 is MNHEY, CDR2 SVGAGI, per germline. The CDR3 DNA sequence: TGTGCCAGCAGTTCGGGGAAAGGGGGCAATCAGCCCCAGCATTTT. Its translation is CASSSGKGGNQPQHF.

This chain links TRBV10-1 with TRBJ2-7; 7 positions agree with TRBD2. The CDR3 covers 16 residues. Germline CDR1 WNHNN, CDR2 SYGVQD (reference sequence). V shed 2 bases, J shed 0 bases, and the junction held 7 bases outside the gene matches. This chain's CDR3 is CASSELASGVSYEQYF. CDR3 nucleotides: TGCGCCAGCAGTGAGCTTGCTAGCGGAGTCTCCTACGAGCAGTACTTC.

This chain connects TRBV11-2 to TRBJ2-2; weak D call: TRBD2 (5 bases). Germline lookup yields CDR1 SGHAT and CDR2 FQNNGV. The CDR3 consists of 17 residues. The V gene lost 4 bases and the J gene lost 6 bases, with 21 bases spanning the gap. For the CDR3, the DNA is TGTGCCAGCAGCTCCCCGCTTAGCGATCCCCGGGCCGGGGAGCTGTTTTTT. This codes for CASSSPLSDPRAGELFF.

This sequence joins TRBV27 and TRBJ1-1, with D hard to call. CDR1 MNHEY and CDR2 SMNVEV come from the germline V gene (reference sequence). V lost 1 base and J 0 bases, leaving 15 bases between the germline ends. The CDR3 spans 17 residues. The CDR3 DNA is TGTGCCAGCAGTTTATTCGGGATCGGTGGAATGAACACTGAAGCTTTCTTT. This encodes CASSLFGIGGMNTEAFF.

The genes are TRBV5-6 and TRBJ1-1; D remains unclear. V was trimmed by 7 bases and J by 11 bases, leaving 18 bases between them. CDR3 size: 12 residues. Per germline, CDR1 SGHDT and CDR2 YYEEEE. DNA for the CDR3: TGTGCCAGCCGTCGCCCGGGAGGAGGGGCTTTCTTT. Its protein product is CASRRPGGGAFF.

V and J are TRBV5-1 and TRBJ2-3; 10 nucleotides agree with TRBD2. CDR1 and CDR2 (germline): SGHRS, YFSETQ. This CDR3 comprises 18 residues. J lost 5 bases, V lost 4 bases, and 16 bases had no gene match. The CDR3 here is CASSRRGTVAGGLDTQYF. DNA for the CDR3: TGCGCCAGCAGCCGGAGGGGCACTGTAGCGGGAGGATTAGATACGCAGTATTTT.

The CDR3 is CASSWSPPPGGELFF. CDR3 sequence (DNA): TGCGCCAGCAGCTGGTCGCCTCCCCCGGGCGGGGAGCTGTTTTTT. This chain uses TRBV5-1 with TRBJ2-2; the D is unclear. Germline-derived CDR1 and CDR2 are SGHRS and YFSETQ. This CDR3 spans 15 amino acids. Trimming took off 3 bases at V and 7 bases at J, with 16 bases between the two ends.

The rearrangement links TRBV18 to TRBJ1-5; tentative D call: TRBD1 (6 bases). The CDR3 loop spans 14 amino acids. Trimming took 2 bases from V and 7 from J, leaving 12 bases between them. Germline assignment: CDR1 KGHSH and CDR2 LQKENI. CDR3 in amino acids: CASSPESGVQPQHF. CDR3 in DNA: TGTGCCAGCTCACCAGAGTCAGGGGTCCAGCCCCAGCATTTT.

CDR3 in DNA: TGTGCCAGCAGCTTGCCTAGCGGGAGCGGGAGAGAGACCCAGTACTTC. Its protein product is CASSLPSGSGRETQYF. The chain is built from TRBV5-4 and TRBJ2-5; 10 bases fit TRBD2. Unmatched junction bases numbered 7, after V lost 1 base and J lost 4 bases. Per the germline V gene, CDR1 is SGHNT and CDR2 is YYREEE (reference sequence). This CDR3 contains 16 residues.

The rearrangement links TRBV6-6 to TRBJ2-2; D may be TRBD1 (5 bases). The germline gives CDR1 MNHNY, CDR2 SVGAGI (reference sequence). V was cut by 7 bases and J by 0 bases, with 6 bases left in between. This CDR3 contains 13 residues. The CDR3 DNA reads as TGTGCCAGCAAGACAGCGAACACCGGGGAGCTGTTTTTT. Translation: CASKTANTGELFF.

The CDR3 DNA reads TGCGCCAGCAGGACAGCGAATGAAAAACTGTTTTTT. Encoded protein: CASRTANEKLFF. The chain has TRBV5-1 and TRBJ1-4; maybe TRBD1 (5 bases). The V end was cut by 5 bases, the J end by 5 bases, with 7 bases between. The CDR3 loop spans 12 amino acids. Germline CDR1 SGHRS, CDR2 YFSETQ.

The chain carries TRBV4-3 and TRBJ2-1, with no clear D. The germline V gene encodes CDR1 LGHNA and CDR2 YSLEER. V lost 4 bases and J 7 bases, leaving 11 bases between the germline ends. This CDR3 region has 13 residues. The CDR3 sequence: CASSPSHGNEQFF. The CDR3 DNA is TGCGCCAGCAGCCCCTCCCACGGGAATGAGCAGTTCTTC.

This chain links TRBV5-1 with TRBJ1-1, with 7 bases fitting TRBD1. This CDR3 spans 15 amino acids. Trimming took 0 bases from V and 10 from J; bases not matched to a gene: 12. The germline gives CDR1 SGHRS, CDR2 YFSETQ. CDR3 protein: CASSLGAPSQGRAFF. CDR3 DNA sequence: TGCGCCAGCAGCTTGGGAGCCCCATCACAGGGGCGAGCTTTCTTT.

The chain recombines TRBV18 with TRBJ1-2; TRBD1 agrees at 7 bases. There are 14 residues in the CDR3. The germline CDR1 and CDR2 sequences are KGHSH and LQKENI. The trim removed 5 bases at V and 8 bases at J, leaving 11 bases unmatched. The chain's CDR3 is CASSSTGEGSGYTF. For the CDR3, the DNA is TGTGCCAGCTCATCTACAGGGGAGGGTTCGGGCTACACCTTC.

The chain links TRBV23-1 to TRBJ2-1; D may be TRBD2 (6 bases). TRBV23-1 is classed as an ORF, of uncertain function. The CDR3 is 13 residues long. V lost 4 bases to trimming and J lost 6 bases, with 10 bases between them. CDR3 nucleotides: TGCGCCAGCAGTCCGGGACTCTGCAATGAGCAGTTCTTC. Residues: CASSPGLCNEQFF.